This T cell receptor (beta chain) was found in a study of T cell responses to AZD1222 COVID-19 vaccine. The repertoire was sequenced with immunoSEQ multiplex PCR; TCRdb's copy has only in-frame clones and lacks some. The table includes approximately 92,000 clones, roughly 88% detected once. The J segment lost 2 bases and the V segment lost 5 bases, leaving 2 bases of the junction unmatched. This CDR3 is built from 13 residues. CDR1 and CDR2 (germline): SGHTA, FQGNSA. The sequence was obtained from an adult in good health. The J gene is TRBJ1-2, the V gene TRBV7-2; 7 bases match TRBD1. The source material was peripheral blood, sampled on day 0 of AZD1222 vaccination. The CDR3 DNA sequence: TGTGCCAGCAGCCAAGGGGGCAACTATGGCTACACCTTC. Translation gives CASSQGGNYGYTF.